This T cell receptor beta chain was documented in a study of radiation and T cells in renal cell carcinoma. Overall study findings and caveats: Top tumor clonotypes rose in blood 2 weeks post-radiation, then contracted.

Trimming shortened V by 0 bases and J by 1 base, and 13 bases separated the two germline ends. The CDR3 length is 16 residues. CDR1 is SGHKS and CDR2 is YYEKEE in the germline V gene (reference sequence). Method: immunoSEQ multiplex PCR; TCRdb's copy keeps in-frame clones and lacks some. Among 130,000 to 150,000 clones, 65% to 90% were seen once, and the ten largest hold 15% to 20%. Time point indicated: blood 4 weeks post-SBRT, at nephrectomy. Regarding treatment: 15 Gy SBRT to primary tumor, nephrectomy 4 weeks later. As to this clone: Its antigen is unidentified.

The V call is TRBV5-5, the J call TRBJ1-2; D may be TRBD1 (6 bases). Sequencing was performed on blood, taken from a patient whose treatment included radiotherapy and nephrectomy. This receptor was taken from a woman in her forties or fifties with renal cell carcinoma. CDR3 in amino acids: CASSLGGRGLNYGYTF. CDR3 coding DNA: TGTGCCAGCAGCTTGGGGGGCAGGGGCCTTAACTATGGCTACACCTTC.